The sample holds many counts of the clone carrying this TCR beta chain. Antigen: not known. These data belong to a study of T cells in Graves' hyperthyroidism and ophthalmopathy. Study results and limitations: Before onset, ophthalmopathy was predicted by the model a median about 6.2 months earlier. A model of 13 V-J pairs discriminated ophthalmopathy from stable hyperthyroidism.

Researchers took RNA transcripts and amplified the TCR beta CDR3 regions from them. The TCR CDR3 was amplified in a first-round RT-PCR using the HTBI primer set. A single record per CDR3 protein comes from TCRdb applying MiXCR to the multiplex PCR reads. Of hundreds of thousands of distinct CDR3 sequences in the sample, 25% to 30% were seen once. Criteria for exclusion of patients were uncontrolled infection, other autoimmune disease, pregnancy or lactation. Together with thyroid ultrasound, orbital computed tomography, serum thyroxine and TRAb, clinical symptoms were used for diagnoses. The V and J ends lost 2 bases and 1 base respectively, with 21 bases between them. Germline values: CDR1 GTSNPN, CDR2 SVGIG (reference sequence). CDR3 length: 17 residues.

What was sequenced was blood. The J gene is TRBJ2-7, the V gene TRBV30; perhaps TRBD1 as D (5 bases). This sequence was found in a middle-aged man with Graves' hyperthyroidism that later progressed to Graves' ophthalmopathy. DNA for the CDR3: TGTGCCTGGAGTTCACCTCGGACATCGCTCCTTTCCTACGAGCAGTACTTC. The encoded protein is CAWSSPRTSLLSYEQYF.